This TCR beta chain came from a study of blood T cell repertoires in COVID-19. The wider study: Researchers got acute and convalescent COVID-19 samples from the United States, Italy and Spain.

In the original processing: Quantification of nucleated cells was approximated via reference gene primer amplification. The data were produced by immunoSEQ multiplex PCR, yet TCRdb's version contains in-frame clones alone and is incomplete. From that table come the V and J calls and clone size; the DNA was used to work out D and trimming. The table lists 160,000 or so clones, over 75% of them singletons. Cohorts were based on clinical histories the participants reported. Two negative PCRs, clearance, or symptom resolution characterized the recovered Cohort 3 donors. The sequencing sample was made of PBMCs or T cells enriched from blood (not recorded which). The receptor's source is a man aged 40-49 years who had recovered from COVID-19.

CDR3: CASGLVLSTDTQYF. The DNA of the CDR3 is TGTGCTAGTGGTTTGGTCCTGAGCACAGATACGCAGTATTTT. This rearrangement joins TRBV12-5 to TRBJ2-3; D gene ambiguous. The CDR3 is 14 residues long. The germline gives CDR1 LGHNT, CDR2 FRNRAP. V dropped 0 bases and J dropped 0 bases, with 4 bases sitting between them.